What follows describes a single TCR beta chain. The target antigen is unknown. Time point of the sample: second of two pre-therapy site-matched biopsies about two months apart. The data are from a study of T cells in tumors after PD-1 blockade. Study summary: Tumor samples yielded approximately 20-fold more depth than single-cell TCR sequencing. Study results and limitations: Most post-therapy expanded exhausted CD8+ clones were new, undetected before treatment.

Profiling relied on immunoSEQ multiplex PCR, and the TCRdb table lists in-frame clones only, not all of them. This table holds approximately 1,800 clones, roughly 70% found once. J gave up 5 bases and V 6 bases, and 18 bases lay outside the gene matches. Per germline, CDR1 WNHNN and CDR2 SYGVQD (reference sequence). The CDR3 totals 19 residues. The specimen was tumor tissue, collected before anti-PD-1 treatment. This sequence originates from a human donor with basal cell carcinoma. The V and J genes are TRBV10-1 and TRBJ2-4, with 11 bases lining up with TRBD2. Here the CDR3 reads CASSPRKGLAGGPENIQYF. The CDR3 DNA reads as TGCGCCAGCAGCCCAAGGAAGGGTCTAGCGGGGGGCCCGGAAAACATTCAGTACTTC.